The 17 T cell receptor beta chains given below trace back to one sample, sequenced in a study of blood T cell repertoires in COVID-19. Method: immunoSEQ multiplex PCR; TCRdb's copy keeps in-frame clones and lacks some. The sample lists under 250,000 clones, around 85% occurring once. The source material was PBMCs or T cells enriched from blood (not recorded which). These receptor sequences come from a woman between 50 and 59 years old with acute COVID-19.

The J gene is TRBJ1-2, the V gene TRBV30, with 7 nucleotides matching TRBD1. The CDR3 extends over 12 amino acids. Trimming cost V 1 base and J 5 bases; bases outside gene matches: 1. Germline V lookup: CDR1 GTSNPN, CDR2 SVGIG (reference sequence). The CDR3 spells CAWSGQGYGYTF. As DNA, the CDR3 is TGTGCCTGGAGTGGACAGGGATATGGCTACACCTTC.

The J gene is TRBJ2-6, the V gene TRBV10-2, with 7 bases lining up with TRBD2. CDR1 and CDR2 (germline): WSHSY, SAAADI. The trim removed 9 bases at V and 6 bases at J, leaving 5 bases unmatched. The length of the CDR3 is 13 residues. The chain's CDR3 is CASLGGEANVLTF. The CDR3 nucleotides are TGCGCCAGTCTGGGAGGGGAGGCCAACGTCCTGACTTTC.

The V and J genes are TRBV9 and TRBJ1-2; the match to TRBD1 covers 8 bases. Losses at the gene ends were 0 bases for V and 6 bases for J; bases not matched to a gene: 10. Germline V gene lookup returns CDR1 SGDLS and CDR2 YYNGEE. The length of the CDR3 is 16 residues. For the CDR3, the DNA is TGTGCCAGCAGCGTAGACGCAGGGACAGGACGAGATGGCTACACCTTC. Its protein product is CASSVDAGTGRDGYTF.

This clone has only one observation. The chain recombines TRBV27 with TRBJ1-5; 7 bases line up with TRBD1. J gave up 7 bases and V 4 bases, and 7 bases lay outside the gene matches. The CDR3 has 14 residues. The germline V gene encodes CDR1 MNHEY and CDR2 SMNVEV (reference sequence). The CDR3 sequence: CASSSLQGRQPQHF. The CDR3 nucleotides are TGTGCCAGCAGTTCTTTACAGGGGAGGCAGCCCCAGCATTTT.

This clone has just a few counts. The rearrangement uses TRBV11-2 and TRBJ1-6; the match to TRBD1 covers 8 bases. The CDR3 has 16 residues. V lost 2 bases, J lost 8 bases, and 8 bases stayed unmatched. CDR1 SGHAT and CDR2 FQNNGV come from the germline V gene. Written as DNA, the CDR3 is TGTGCCAGCAGCTTACGACGAGACAGGGGTGATTCACCCCTCCACTTT. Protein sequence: CASSLRRDRGDSPLHF.

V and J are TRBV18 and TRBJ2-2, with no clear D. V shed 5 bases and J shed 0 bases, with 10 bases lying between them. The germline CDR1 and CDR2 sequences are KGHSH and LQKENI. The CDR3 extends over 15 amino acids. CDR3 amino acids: CASSTITPNTGELFF. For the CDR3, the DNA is TGTGCCAGCTCAACCATAACTCCGAACACCGGGGAGCTGTTTTTT.

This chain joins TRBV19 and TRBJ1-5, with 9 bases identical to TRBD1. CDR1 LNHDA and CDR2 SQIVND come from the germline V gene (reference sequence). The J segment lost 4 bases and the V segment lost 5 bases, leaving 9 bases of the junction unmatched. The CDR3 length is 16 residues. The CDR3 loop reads CASSASQGALNQPQHF. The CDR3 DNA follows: TGTGCCAGTAGTGCCTCACAGGGGGCCCTTAATCAGCCCCAGCATTTT.

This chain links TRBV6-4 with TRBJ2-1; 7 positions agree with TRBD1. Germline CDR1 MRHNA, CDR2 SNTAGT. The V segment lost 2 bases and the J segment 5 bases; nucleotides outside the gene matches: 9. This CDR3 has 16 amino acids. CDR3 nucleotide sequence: TGTGCCAGCAGTGACCAACCGGGACAGCCCAACAATGAGCAGTTCTTC. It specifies CASSDQPGQPNNEQFF.

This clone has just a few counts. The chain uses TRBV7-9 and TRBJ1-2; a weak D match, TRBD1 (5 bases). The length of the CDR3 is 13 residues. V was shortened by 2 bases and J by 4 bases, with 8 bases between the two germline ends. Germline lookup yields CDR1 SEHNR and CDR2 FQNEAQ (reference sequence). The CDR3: CASSLQGFYGYTF. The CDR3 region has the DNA TGTGCCAGCAGCTTACAGGGTTTCTATGGCTACACCTTC.

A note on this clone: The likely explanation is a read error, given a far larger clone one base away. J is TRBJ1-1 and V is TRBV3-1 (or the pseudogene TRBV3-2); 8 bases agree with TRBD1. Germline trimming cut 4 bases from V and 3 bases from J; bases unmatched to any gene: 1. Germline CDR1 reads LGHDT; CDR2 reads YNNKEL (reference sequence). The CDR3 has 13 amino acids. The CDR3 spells CASSLTGDTEAFF. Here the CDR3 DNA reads TGTGCCAGCAGCCTGACAGGGGACACTGAAGCTTTCTTT.

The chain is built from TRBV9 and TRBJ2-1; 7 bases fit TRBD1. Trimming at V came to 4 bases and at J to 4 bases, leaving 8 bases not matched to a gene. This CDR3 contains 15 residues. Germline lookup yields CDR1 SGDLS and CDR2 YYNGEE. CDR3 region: CASSPPGQLYNEQFF. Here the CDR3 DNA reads TGTGCCAGCAGCCCACCGGGACAGCTTTACAATGAGCAGTTCTTC.

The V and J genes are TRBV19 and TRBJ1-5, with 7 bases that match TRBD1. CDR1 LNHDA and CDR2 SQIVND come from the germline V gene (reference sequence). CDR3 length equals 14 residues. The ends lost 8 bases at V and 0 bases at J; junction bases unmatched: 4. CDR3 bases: TGTGCCAGTGGTCAGGGGGATAGCAATCAGCCCCAGCATTTT. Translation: CASGQGDSNQPQHF.

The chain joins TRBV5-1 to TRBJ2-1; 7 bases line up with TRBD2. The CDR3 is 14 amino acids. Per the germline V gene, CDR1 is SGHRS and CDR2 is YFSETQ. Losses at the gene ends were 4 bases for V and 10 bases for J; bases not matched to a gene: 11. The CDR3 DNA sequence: TGCGCCAGCAGCGGGGCTAGGGAGGGGCGCGAGCAGTTCTTC. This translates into CASSGAREGREQFF. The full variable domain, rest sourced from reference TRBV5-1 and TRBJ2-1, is KAGVTQTPRYLIKTRGQQVTLSCSPISGHRSVSWYQQTPGQGLQFLFEYFSETQRNKGNFPGRFSGRQFSNSRSEMNVSTLELGDSALYLCASSGAREGREQFFGPGTRLTVL.

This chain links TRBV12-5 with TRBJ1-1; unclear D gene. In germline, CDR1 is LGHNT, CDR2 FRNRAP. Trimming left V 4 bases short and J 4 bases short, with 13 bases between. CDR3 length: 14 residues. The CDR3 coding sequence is TGTGCTAGTGGTTGGGCAGCGGCGGGCACTGAAGCTTTCTTT. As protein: CASGWAAAGTEAFF.

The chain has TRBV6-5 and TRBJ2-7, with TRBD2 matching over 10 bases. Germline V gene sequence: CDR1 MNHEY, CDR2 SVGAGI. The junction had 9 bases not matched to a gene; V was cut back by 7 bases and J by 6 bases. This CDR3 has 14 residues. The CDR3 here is CASNTGLAGAEQYF. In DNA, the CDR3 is TGTGCCAGCAACACGGGGCTAGCGGGGGCCGAGCAGTACTTC.

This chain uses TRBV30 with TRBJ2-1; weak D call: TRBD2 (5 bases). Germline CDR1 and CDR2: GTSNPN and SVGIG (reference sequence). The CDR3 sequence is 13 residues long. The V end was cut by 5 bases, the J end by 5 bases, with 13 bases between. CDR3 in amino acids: CAWDPTGNNEQFF. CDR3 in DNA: TGTGCCTGGGATCCGACGGGGAACAATGAGCAGTTCTTC.

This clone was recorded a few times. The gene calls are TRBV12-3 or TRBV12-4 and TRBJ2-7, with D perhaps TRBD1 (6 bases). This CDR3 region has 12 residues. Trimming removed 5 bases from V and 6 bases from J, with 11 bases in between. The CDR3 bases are TGTGCCAGCAGTCCTACAGGGACCGAGCAGTACTTC. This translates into CASSPTGTEQYF.